This T cell receptor (beta chain) emerged from a study of blood T cell repertoires in COVID-19. The wider study: Acute-phase and convalescent COVID-19 samples originated in the United States, Italy and Spain. Sources were T cells, B-cell-depleted T cells, or PBMCs; the material itself was cDNA or gDNA.

Cohorts were based on clinical histories the participants reported. The V gene lost 6 bases and the J gene lost 2 bases, with 13 bases spanning the gap. CDR1 is MNHEY and CDR2 is SVGAGI in the germline V gene. This CDR3 contains 15 residues. As processed by the authors: Nucleated cell number was recorded as an estimate derived from reference gene primer amplification. Only in-frame clones appear in the TCRdb table, and some are missing; sequencing was by immunoSEQ multiplex PCR. V, J and clone size were drawn from that table, and D and trimming were deduced from the DNA. The sample includes a few hundred thousand clones, over 75% of them seen just once.

The chain links TRBV6-5 to TRBJ2-2, with D perhaps matching TRBD1 (6 bases). Material for sequencing was PBMCs or T cells enriched from blood (not recorded which). This TCR came from a man aged 30-40 years who had recovered from COVID-19. Here the CDR3 DNA reads TGTGCCAGCAGCGTAGCACAGGGAAACACCGGGGAGCTGTTTTTT. It codes for CASSVAQGNTGELFF.